The entry below gives a single T cell receptor beta chain sequence along with its context. Its antigen is not known. One base away lies a much larger clone, so this may be a sequencing read error. TCR beta CDR3 sequences were amplified from RNA transcripts. First-round RT-PCR of the TCR CDR3 relied on the HTBI primer set. One entry per CDR3 protein results from TCRdb running MiXCR on the multiplex PCR reads. The data show 360,000 or so distinct CDR3 sequences, approximately 16% seen once. These data are taken from a study of T cells in Graves' hyperthyroidism and ophthalmopathy. V was cut by 3 bases and J by 2 bases, with 10 bases left in between. The CDR3 runs to 14 residues. Findings of the study overall: In the analysis, a 13 V-J model separated ophthalmopathy from stable hyperthyroidism. It was a median about 7.1 months before onset that the model predicted ophthalmopathy.

This chain links TRBV12-3 or TRBV12-4 with TRBJ1-1, with no clear D. The receptor was isolated from an older woman with Graves' ophthalmopathy. Sequencing was performed on blood. CDR3 DNA: TGTGCCAGCAGTTTGCGGCGGGGTAACACTGAAGCTTTCTTT. It yields the protein CASSLRRGNTEAFF.